The 30 T cell receptor beta chains given below trace back to one sample, sequenced in a study of CD8+CD57+ T cells in acquired aplastic anemia listed by TCRdb under 2018. The instrument was an Illumina HiSeq 2000. TCR beta VDJ combination and CDR3 sequence profiling used genomic DNA as the template. TCRdb itself trimmed the public reads at Q25 with fastp, ran MiXCR and retained productive beta chains. CDR3 protein sequences are deduplicated, and each keeps its most common genes and DNA. The sample table contains about 110,000 distinct CDR3 sequences; only one count was recorded for 40% to 60% of them. 25% to 35% of the sample is in the top ten clones. Sequencing input: sorted CD4+, CD8+, or CD8+CD57+ T cells (not recorded which) from PBMCs. The origin of the receptors is a human donor in good health, serving as a control.

The V and J genes are TRBV11-1 and TRBJ2-6; D is unclear. There are 16 residues in the CDR3. V was trimmed by 1 base and J by 0 bases, leaving 7 bases between them. Germline values: CDR1 SGHAT, CDR2 FQDESV (reference sequence). The CDR3 coding sequence is TGTGCCAGCAGCTTAGGCGCAAGCTCTGGGGCCAACGTCCTGACTTTC. As protein: CASSLGASSGANVLTF.

Regarding this clonotype: At one boundary the junction diverges from the germline segment, which might be a read error. The V call is TRBV11-1, the J call TRBJ1-6, with D hard to call. The germline gives CDR1 SGHAT, CDR2 FQDESV (reference sequence). The length of the CDR3 is 15 residues. The CDR3 bases are TGTGCTAGCAGCTTAGCGCTCGGCAGTAATTCACCCCTCCACTTT. This sequence encodes CASSLALGSNSPLHF. Together with reference TRBV11-1 and TRBJ1-6, the CDR3 gives the full variable domain: EAEVAQSPRYKITEKSQAVAFWCDPISGHATLYWYRQILGQGPELLVQFQDESVVDDSQLPKDRFSAERLKGVDSTLKIQPAELGDSAMYLCASSLALGSNSPLHFGNGTRLTVT.

A remark on this clonotype: The conserved phenylalanine or tryptophan is not found at the CDR3 terminus, so this likely reflects a read error. Because the CDR3's place on the DNA is in doubt, the DNA is left out and the CDR3 is given as listed by TCRdb. J is TRBJ2-5 and V is TRBV25-1; no DNA check was done on the table's D call, TRBD1. The germline V gene has CDR1 MGHDK and CDR2 SYGVNS. The CDR3 is 10 residues long, counting both termini. The CDR3 here is CASSARGRAG.

The chain is built from TRBV19 and TRBJ1-5; 8 bases fit TRBD1. This CDR3 has 13 residues. Per the germline V gene, CDR1 is LNHDA and CDR2 is SQIVND (reference sequence). Germline trimming cut 5 bases from V and 6 bases from J; bases unmatched to any gene: 3. DNA of the CDR3: TGTGCCAGTAGTGTCGGACAGGGTCAGCCCCAGCATTTT. This sequence encodes CASSVGQGQPQHF.

This clonotype showed up many times. This chain joins TRBV24-1 and TRBJ2-5; D is possibly TRBD1 (6 bases). Germline V CDR1 and CDR2: KGHDR, SFDVKD. V lost 2 bases and J 5 bases, leaving 8 bases between the germline ends. The length of the CDR3 is 13 residues. CDR3 DNA: TGTGCCACCAGTGATTGGGGGCGGGAGACCCAGTACTTC. Translated, it gives CATSDWGRETQYF.

In this sample, this clonotype turned up a few times. The chain uses TRBV20-1 and TRBJ1-5; possible D gene TRBD1, 5 bases. Germline assignment: CDR1 DFQATT and CDR2 SNEGSKA (reference sequence). There are 13 residues in the CDR3. Deletions cut 6 bases from V and 3 bases from J, with 12 bases between. The CDR3 DNA reads as TGCAGTGCGCTGGGACCTAACAATCAGCCCCAGCATTTT. Protein sequence: CSALGPNNQPQHF.

This rearrangement joins TRBV7-8 to TRBJ2-2; 7 positions match TRBD1. The CDR3 spans 15 residues. Germline lookup yields CDR1 SGHVS and CDR2 FQNEAQ. The V segment lost 6 bases and the J segment 5 bases; nucleotides outside the gene matches: 9. The CDR3 coding sequence is TGTGCCAGCAGTTCCGGGACAGAGTATACCGGGGAGCTGTTTTTT. Translation gives CASSSGTEYTGELFF.

The chain recombines TRBV20-1 with TRBJ1-1, with 11 bases that match TRBD1. The CDR3 contains 16 residues. Germline V gives CDR1 DFQATT, CDR2 SNEGSKA (reference sequence). Germline trimming cut 5 bases from V and 5 bases from J; bases unmatched to any gene: 13. The CDR3 sequence: CSAVDTRTGGWTEAFF. CDR3 in DNA: TGCAGTGCTGTAGACACCAGGACAGGGGGCTGGACTGAAGCTTTCTTT.

This chain links TRBV29-1 with TRBJ2-1, with a weak D call TRBD1 (6 bases). The germline CDR1 and CDR2 sequences are SQVTM and ANQGSEA. V was pared by 6 bases and J by 6 bases, with 21 bases between. The CDR3 contains 15 residues. CDR3 amino acids: CSVHRQDSPFNEQFF. The CDR3 nucleotides read TGCAGCGTACACAGACAGGACTCACCCTTCAATGAGCAGTTCTTC.

This clonotype was detected many times. This chain links TRBV14 with TRBJ2-1, with 11 bases aligning to TRBD2. CDR3 length: 16 amino acids. Trimming at V came to 1 base and at J to 8 bases, leaving 7 bases not matched to a gene. Germline CDR1 is SGHDN and CDR2 is FVKESK. CDR3 loop: CASSQAQLAGVHEQFF. The DNA for the CDR3 is TGTGCCAGCAGCCAAGCCCAACTAGCGGGGGTCCATGAGCAGTTCTTC.

This clonotype was seen repeatedly, ten times or more. Here the CDR3 DNA reads TGTGCCAGCAGCTTAGGGGGGGACCAAAACATTCAGTACTTC. It is translated as CASSLGGDQNIQYF. J is TRBJ2-4 and V is TRBV7-3, with 7 positions matching TRBD2. Germline CDR1 SGHTA, CDR2 FQGTGA. The V gene end was trimmed by 2 bases and the J gene end by 5 bases; junction bases not matched to a gene: 3. The CDR3 totals 14 residues.

This chain links TRBV10-3 with TRBJ2-1; D unclear. V dropped 0 bases and J dropped 7 bases, with 7 bases sitting between them. Germline V lookup: CDR1 ENHRY, CDR2 SYGVKD. This CDR3 is built from 13 residues. The CDR3 region is CAISESNGNEQFF. The CDR3 bases are TGTGCCATCAGTGAGTCGAACGGGAATGAGCAGTTCTTC.

This clonotype was observed at least ten times. This chain connects TRBV10-3 to TRBJ2-1; no definite D call. CDR1 and CDR2 from the germline V gene are ENHRY and SYGVKD. The ends were cut back, 7 bases at V and 7 bases at J, with 8 bases in the middle. The CDR3 loop spans 11 amino acids. CDR3 residues: CAIKVANEQFF. In DNA form, the CDR3 reads TGTGCCATCAAGGTCGCTAATGAGCAGTTCTTC.

V is TRBV19 and J is TRBJ2-7; no firm D call. V was trimmed by 7 bases and J by 2 bases, leaving 9 bases between them. The CDR3 is 12 amino acids. Germline lookup yields CDR1 LNHDA and CDR2 SQIVND (reference sequence). The CDR3 sequence: CASKGLTYEQYF. In nucleotides, the CDR3 is TGTGCCAGTAAGGGCCTGACCTACGAGCAGTACTTC.

This clonotype was recorded at least ten times. The chain couples TRBV7-9 to TRBJ2-2; D not resolved. Trimming removed 3 bases at V and 1 base at J, with 9 bases between. In germline, CDR1 is SEHNR, CDR2 FQNEAQ (reference sequence). This CDR3 region has 15 residues. The CDR3 spells CASSLFTLNTGELFF. In DNA, the CDR3 is TGTGCCAGCAGCTTGTTTACACTGAACACCGGGGAGCTGTTTTTT.

This clonotype came up many times. The chain carries TRBV7-9 and TRBJ1-1; 7 positions agree with TRBD1. Germline CDR1 SEHNR, CDR2 FQNEAQ (reference sequence). CDR3 length: 17 residues. V shed 4 bases and J 4 bases; nucleotides not matched to a gene: 15. The CDR3 protein is CASSSHDRAGVRTEAFF. CDR3 nucleotide sequence: TGTGCCAGCAGCTCACACGACAGGGCGGGAGTTCGCACTGAAGCTTTCTTT.

The chain recombines TRBV20-1 with TRBJ2-7, with 8 nucleotides matching TRBD1. J gave up 2 bases and V 4 bases, and 1 base lay outside the gene matches. Looked up from germline, CDR1 is DFQATT and CDR2 is SNEGSKA (reference sequence). CDR3 length: 12 amino acids. The DNA of the CDR3 is TGCAGTGCTACGGACAGGGCCTACGAGCAGTACTTC. This sequence encodes CSATDRAYEQYF.

This clonotype was picked up many times. The chain carries TRBV12-3 or TRBV12-4 and TRBJ2-7; D perhaps matches TRBD1 (5 bases). The CDR3 sequence is 14 residues long. V was shortened by 3 bases and J by 5 bases, with 14 bases between the two germline ends. The CDR3 sequence: CASSFGARKDEQYF. The CDR3 coding sequence is TGTGCCAGCAGTTTTGGGGCCCGTAAGGACGAGCAGTACTTC.

This clonotype was picked up a small number of times. The genes are TRBV5-1 and TRBJ2-3, with D perhaps matching TRBD2 (5 bases). There are 16 residues in the CDR3. V was cut by 4 bases and J by 2 bases, with 17 bases left in between. Germline lookup yields CDR1 SGHRS and CDR2 YFSETQ. The CDR3 bases are TGCGCCAGCAGCATGGACTGGGCCGGAGTCACAGATACGCAGTATTTT. Protein product: CASSMDWAGVTDTQYF. Combining the CDR3 with reference TRBV5-1 and TRBJ2-3 gives the whole variable domain KAGVTQTPRYLIKTRGQQVTLSCSPISGHRSVSWYQQTPGQGLQFLFEYFSETQRNKGNFPGRFSGRQFSNSRSEMNVSTLELGDSALYLCASSMDWAGVTDTQYFGPGTRLTVL.

This clonotype has a count of ten or more. The J gene is TRBJ1-3, the V gene TRBV4-1; D uncertain. V lost 1 base and J 2 bases, leaving 0 bases between the germline ends. Germline assignment: CDR1 MGHRA and CDR2 YSYEKL. The CDR3 runs to 12 residues. The CDR3 DNA sequence: TGCGCCAGCAGCCAAGCTGGAAACACCATATATTTT. Amino acids: CASSQAGNTIYF.

Details on this clonotype: Germline and junction disagree at one end, which may indicate a read error. This chain links TRBV7-9 with TRBJ1-2; tentatively, D is TRBD1 (6 bases). This CDR3 region has 9 residues. Germline V CDR1 and CDR2: SEHNR, FQNEAQ (reference sequence). CDR3: CAGSPRTVF. The CDR3 DNA is TGTGCCGGCAGCCCAAGGACAGTCTTC.

V and J are TRBV19 and TRBJ2-3, with D possibly TRBD1 on 6 matching bases. Trimming took off 6 bases at V and 6 bases at J, with 28 bases between the two ends. The CDR3 covers 18 residues. Germline assignment: CDR1 LNHDA and CDR2 SQIVND (reference sequence). The CDR3 DNA is TGTGCCAGTAGCCCCACCCCAAGCGGACAGCGCCCGGAGGATACGCAGTATTTT. Amino acid sequence: CASSPTPSGQRPEDTQYF.

This chain uses TRBV29-1 with TRBJ2-2; a possible D gene is TRBD1 (5 bases). CDR3 size: 12 residues. V was cut by 8 bases and J by 7 bases, with 14 bases left in between. Germline V gene data show CDR1 as SQVTM and CDR2 as ANQGSEA. CDR3 nucleotide sequence: TGCAGCATTTCAGGGATTGGCGGGGAGCTGTTTTTT. Its protein product is CSISGIGGELFF.

This clonotype was counted a few times. The CDR3 sequence: CASSLRGGASDTQYF. The DNA for the CDR3 is TGTGCCAGCAGCTTGCGCGGGGGGGCATCAGATACGCAGTATTTT. V gene TRBV5-5 combines with J gene TRBJ2-3; 9 bases match TRBD2. Trimming took 1 base from V and 4 from J; bases not matched to a gene: 4. Germline loops: CDR1 SGHKS, CDR2 YYEKEE (reference sequence). There are 15 residues in the CDR3.

This CDR3 reads CSVELTGGGDEQYF. In DNA form, the CDR3 reads TGCAGCGTTGAATTGACAGGGGGCGGGGACGAGCAGTACTTC. The chain is built from TRBV29-1 and TRBJ2-7; 10 nucleotides match TRBD1. The CDR3 sequence is 14 residues long. Germline V gives CDR1 SQVTM, CDR2 ANQGSEA. V shed 2 bases and J 5 bases; nucleotides not matched to a gene: 6.

This clonotype appeared many times. The rearrangement joins TRBV10-3 to TRBJ2-3; 8 bases map to TRBD2. Germline lookup yields CDR1 ENHRY and CDR2 SYGVKD. This CDR3 region has 12 residues. V was clipped by 10 bases and J by 2 bases; unmatched bases: 2. DNA for the CDR3: TGTGCCACCGGGGGGGCCACAGATACGCAGTATTTT. Its protein is CATGGATDTQYF.

V is TRBV6-5 and J is TRBJ2-1; D assignment may be TRBD1 or TRBD2 (6 bases each). Looked up from germline, CDR1 is MNHEY and CDR2 is SVGAGI. The V end lost 2 bases, the J end lost 8 bases, and 13 bases lay between the germline ends. CDR3 length equals 14 residues. The CDR3 coding sequence is TGTGCCAGCAGTTACCCTGGGGGCGGGGATGAGCAGTTCTTC. It encodes CASSYPGGGDEQFF.

The chain has TRBV29-1 and TRBJ1-2; 7 positions agree with TRBD1. The V gene end was trimmed by 1 base and the J gene end by 3 bases; junction bases not matched to a gene: 2. Germline V gives CDR1 SQVTM, CDR2 ANQGSEA. CDR3 length: 13 amino acids. The CDR3 DNA reads TGCAGCGTTGAAGCCCAGGGGGACTATGGCTACACCTTC. Residues: CSVEAQGDYGYTF. The full variable domain, its missing parts supplied by reference TRBV29-1 and TRBJ1-2, is SAVISQKPSRDICQRGTSLTIQCQVDSQVTMMFWYRQQPGQSLTLIATANQGSEATYESGFVIDKFPISRPNLTFSTLTVSNMSPEDSSIYLCSVEAQGDYGYTFGSGTRLTVV.

This clonotype was recorded at least ten times. The V and J genes are TRBV29-1 and TRBJ2-1; 11 nucleotides line up with TRBD2. The V gene end was trimmed by 6 bases and the J gene end by 1 base; junction bases not matched to a gene: 11. The CDR3 spans 17 residues. CDR1 is SQVTM and CDR2 is ANQGSEA in the germline V gene. The CDR3 is CSVAGTSGGTSYNEQFF. The DNA for the CDR3 is TGCAGCGTAGCCGGTACTAGCGGGGGTACTTCCTACAATGAGCAGTTCTTC.

The rearrangement uses TRBV20-1 and TRBJ2-7, with no clear D. Trimming removed 6 bases at V and 7 bases at J, with 13 bases between. Per the germline V gene, CDR1 is DFQATT and CDR2 is SNEGSKA (reference sequence). This CDR3 contains 11 residues. CDR3 bases: TGCAGTGCCGTCCGTCTGGGAGAGCAGTACTTC. This sequence encodes CSAVRLGEQYF.